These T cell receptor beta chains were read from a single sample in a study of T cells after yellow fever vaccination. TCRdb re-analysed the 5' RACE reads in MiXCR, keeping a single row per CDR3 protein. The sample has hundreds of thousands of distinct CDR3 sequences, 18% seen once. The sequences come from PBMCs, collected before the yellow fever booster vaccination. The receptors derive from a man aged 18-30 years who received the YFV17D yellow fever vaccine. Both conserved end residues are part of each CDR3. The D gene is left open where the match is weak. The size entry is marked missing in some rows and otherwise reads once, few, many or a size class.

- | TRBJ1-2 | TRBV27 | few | TGTGCCAGCAGTCTATACCCGGGACGGGCCTATGGCTACACCTTC | CASSLYPGRAYGYTF
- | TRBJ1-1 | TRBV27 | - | TGTGCCAGCAGACCTAATACCGGCACTGAAGCTTTCTTT | CASRPNTGTEAFF
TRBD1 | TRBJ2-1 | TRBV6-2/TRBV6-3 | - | TGTGCCAGCAGTAATACTCTAGCTACCGGGACAGGGGACTACAATGAGCAGTTCTTC | CASSNTLATGTGDYNEQFF
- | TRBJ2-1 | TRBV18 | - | TGTGCCAGCTCACCCTCGCCTGAGACTTTTTCCTACAATGAGCAGTTCTTC | CASSPSPETFSYNEQFF
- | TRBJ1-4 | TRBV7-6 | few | TGTGCCAGCAGCTTCAGGGGTCATGAAAAACTGTTTTTT | CASSFRGHEKLFF
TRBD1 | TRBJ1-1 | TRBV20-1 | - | TGCAGTGCTAGGCCCGGACAGGGGAACACTGAAGCTTTCTTT | CSARPGQGNTEAFF
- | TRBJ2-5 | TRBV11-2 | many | TGTGCCAGCAGCGTTCCTGGAGCCCAAGAGACCCAGTACTTC | CASSVPGAQETQYF
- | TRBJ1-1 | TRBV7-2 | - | TGTGCCAGCAGCCCAGGGGCGGAGTTCACTGAAGCTTTCTTT | CASSPGAEFTEAFF
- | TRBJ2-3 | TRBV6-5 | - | TGTGCCAGCAACCCCCCGGGGGCATTAGATACGCAGTATTTT | CASNPPGALDTQYF
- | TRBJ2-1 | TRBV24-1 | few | TGTGCCACCAGTATGGCCCGGGAGCAGTTCTTC | CATSMAREQFF
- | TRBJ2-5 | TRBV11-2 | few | TGTGCCAGCAGCTTAGTATTGTACAGTAGAGAGACCCAGTACTTC | CASSLVLYSRETQYF
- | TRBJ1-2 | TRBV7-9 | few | TGTGCCAGCAGCGAACAGAGGACGCCCGGTTATGGCTACACCTTC | CASSEQRTPGYGYTF
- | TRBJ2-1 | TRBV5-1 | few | TGCGCCAGCAGCCACAGGGCCTCCTACAATGAGCAGTTCTTC | CASSHRASYNEQFF
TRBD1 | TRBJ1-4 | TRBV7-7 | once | TGTGCCAGCAGCTTAGTAGGCGGACAGGGGGTACCTAATGAAAAACTGTTTTTT | CASSLVGGQGVPNEKLFF
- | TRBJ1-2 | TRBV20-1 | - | TGCAGTGCGGGGTATGGCTACACCTTC | CSAGYGYTF
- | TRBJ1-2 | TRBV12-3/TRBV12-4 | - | TGTGCCAGCAGTTTCCATCGCAGAGGTGAAGGCTACACCTTC | CASSFHRRGEGYTF
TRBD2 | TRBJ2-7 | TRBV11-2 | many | TGTGCCAGGAGGTCCGGGACTAGCCGCCACGAGCAGTACTTC | CARRSGTSRHEQYF
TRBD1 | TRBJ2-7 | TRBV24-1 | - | TGTGCCACCATGCGGACAGGGCATCGGGGGCGTTACTTC | CATMRTGHRGRYF
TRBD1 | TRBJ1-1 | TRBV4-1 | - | TGCGCCAGCAGCTCCACTATGCAAGGGGAGGGGGCCACTGAAGCTTTCTTT | CASSSTMQGEGATEAFF
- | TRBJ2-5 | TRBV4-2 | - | TGTGCCAGCAGCCAAGTTGAAGGAGCAGAGACCCAGTACTTC | CASSQVEGAETQYF
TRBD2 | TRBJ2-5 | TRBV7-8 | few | TGTGCCAGCAGGAGTCGACTAGCGGGGAAAGAGACCCAGTACTTC | CASRSRLAGKETQYF
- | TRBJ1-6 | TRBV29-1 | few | TGCAGCGTCCAGGCGAACTATAATTCACCCCTCCACTTT | CSVQANYNSPLHF
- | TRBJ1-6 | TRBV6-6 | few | TGTGCCAGCAGTTCTACCGGATACCATACGGCGACTTCACCCCTCCACTTT | CASSSTGYHTATSPLHF